Included here is one T cell receptor (beta chain) sequence, with context. Repertoires were generated with immunoSEQ multiplex PCR, while TCRdb's copy carries only in-frame clones and drops some. The sample includes fewer than 40,000 clones, about nine tenths seen only once; the top ten take under 6%. Trimming removed 0 bases from V and 9 bases from J; junction bases left unmatched: 9. CDR3 size: 16 residues. The V gene's germline CDR1 is SGHRS and CDR2 YFSETQ. This entry is derived from a study of multiple sclerosis patients with progressive multifocal leukoencephalopathy. As to time point: time of PML onset.

Sequencing used PBMCs, obtained from a patient treated with natalizumab. The gene calls are TRBV5-1 and TRBJ2-1; 10 positions agree with TRBD2. This receptor was obtained from a woman aged 40 to 50 with progressive multifocal leukoencephalopathy. The CDR3 is CASSLGRSGGASEQFF. The CDR3 DNA is TGCGCCAGCAGCTTGGGGCGGAGCGGGGGGGCCAGTGAGCAGTTCTTC.